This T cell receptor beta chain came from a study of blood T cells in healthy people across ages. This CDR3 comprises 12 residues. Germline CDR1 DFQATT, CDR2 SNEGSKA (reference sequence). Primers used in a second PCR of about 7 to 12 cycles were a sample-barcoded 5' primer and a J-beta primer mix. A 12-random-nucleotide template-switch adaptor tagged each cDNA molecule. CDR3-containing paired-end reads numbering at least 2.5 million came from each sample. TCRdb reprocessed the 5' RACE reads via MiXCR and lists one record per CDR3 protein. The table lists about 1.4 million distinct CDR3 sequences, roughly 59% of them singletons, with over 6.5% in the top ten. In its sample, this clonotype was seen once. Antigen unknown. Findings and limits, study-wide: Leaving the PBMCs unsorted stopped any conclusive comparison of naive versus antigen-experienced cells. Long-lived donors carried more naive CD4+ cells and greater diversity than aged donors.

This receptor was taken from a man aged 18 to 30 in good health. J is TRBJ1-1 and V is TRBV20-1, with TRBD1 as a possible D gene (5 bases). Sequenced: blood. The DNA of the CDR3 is TGCAAATTCAGGGATCGGGACACTGAAGCTTTCTTT. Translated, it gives CKFRDRDTEAFF.